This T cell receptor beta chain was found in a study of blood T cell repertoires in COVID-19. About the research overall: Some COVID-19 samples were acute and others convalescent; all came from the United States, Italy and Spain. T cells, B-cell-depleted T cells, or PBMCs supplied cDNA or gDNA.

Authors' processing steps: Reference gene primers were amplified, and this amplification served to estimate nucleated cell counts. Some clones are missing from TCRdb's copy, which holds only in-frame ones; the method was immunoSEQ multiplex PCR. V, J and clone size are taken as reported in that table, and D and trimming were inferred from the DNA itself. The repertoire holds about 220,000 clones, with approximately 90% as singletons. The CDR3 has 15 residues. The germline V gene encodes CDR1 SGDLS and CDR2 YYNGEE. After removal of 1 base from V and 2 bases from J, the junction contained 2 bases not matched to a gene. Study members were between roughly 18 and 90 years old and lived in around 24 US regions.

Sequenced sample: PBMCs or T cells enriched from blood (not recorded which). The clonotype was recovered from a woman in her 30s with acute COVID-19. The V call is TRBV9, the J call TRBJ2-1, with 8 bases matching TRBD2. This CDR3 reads CASSVQAGAYNEQFF. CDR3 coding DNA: TGTGCCAGCAGCGTACAAGCGGGGGCCTACAATGAGCAGTTCTTC. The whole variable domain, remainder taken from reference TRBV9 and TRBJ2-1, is DSGVTQTPKHLITATGQRVTLRCSPRSGDLSVYWYQQSLDQGLQFLIQYYNGEERAKGNILERFSAQQFPDLHSELNLSSLELGDSALYFCASSVQAGAYNEQFFGPGTRLTVL.